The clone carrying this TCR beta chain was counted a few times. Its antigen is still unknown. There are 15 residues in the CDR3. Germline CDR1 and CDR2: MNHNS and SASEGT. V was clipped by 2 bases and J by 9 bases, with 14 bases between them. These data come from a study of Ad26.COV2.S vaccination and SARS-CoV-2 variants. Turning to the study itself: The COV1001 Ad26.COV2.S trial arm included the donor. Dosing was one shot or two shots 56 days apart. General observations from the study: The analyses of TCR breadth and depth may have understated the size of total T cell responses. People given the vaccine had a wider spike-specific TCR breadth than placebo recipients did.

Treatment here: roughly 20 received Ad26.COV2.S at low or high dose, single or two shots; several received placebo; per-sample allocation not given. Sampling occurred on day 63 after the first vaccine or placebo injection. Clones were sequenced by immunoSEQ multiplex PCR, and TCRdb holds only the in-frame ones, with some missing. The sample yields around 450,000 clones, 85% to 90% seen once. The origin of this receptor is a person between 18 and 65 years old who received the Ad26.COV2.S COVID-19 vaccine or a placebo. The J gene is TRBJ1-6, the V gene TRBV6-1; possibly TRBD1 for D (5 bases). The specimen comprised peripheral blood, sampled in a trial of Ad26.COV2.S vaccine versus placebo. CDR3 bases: TGTGCCAGCAGTGAACGGGGCAGGGATATTTCACCCCTCCACTTT. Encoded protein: CASSERGRDISPLHF.